Below are 20 T cell receptor beta chains sequenced from a single sample in a study of control samples from healthy donors and cancer patients. Produced via immunoSEQ multiplex PCR; TCRdb's table is partial and in-frame only. The table includes about 90,000 clones, approximately 90% detected once. Sequencing used blood. The receptors were sampled from a woman aged 18 to 35 in good health.

The rearrangement joins TRBV7-9 to TRBJ1-1, with D perhaps TRBD1 (5 bases). Germline CDR1 SEHNR, CDR2 FQNEAQ (reference sequence). Trimming took 0 bases from V and 6 from J, leaving 8 bases between them. The length of the CDR3 is 13 residues. As DNA, the CDR3 is TGTGCCAGCAGCTTAGCGGCGGGGGCTGAAGCTTTCTTT. As protein: CASSLAAGAEAFF.

The J gene is TRBJ1-2, the V gene TRBV5-6; D call uncertain. CDR1 SGHDT and CDR2 YYEEEE come from the germline V gene. Trimming took off 3 bases at V and 0 bases at J, with 9 bases between the two ends. The CDR3 consists of 14 residues. CDR3 residues: CASSSEEPNYGYTF. CDR3 nucleotides: TGTGCCAGCAGCTCGGAGGAACCTAACTATGGCTACACCTTC.

This clone was recorded once. The V call is TRBV5-1, the J call TRBJ2-2, with a possible D match to TRBD2 (6 bases). Deletions cut 4 bases from V and 6 bases from J, with 28 bases between. Per the germline V gene, CDR1 is SGHRS and CDR2 is YFSETQ. The CDR3 length is 19 residues. Written as DNA, the CDR3 is TGCGCCAGCAGCAACACCTACTCTGGGGGGAGTTCTAAGTCCGGGGAGCTGTTTTTT. Translation gives CASSNTYSGGSSKSGELFF.

This clone was seen only a few times. The DNA for the CDR3 is TGTGCCAGCGAGGAACAGGGGACTGAAGCTTTCTTT. This codes for CASEEQGTEAFF. The J gene is TRBJ1-1, the V gene TRBV27; 7 bases line up with TRBD1. This CDR3 has 12 amino acids. Trimming removed 8 bases from V and 5 bases from J; junction bases left unmatched: 5. Germline CDR1 MNHEY, CDR2 SMNVEV (reference sequence).

The chain links TRBV5-1 to TRBJ2-1, with D unclear. V was clipped by 3 bases and J by 0 bases, with 4 bases between them. Germline CDR1 SGHRS, CDR2 YFSETQ. The CDR3 is 13 residues long. CDR3 in amino acids: CASSWDSYNEQFF. The CDR3 bases are TGCGCCAGCAGCTGGGACTCCTACAATGAGCAGTTCTTC.

The rearrangement links TRBV5-8 to TRBJ1-1, with D unresolved. V lost 4 bases and J 3 bases, leaving 7 bases between the germline ends. Looked up from germline, CDR1 is SGHTS and CDR2 is YDEGEE. This CDR3 is 12 amino acids long. The CDR3 reads CASSIPHTEAFF. The DNA for the CDR3 is TGTGCCAGCAGCATCCCTCACACTGAAGCTTTCTTT.

V usage is TRBV19 and J usage is TRBJ1-1; D is unclear. Germline CDR1 is LNHDA and CDR2 is SQIVND (reference sequence). Trimming removed 7 bases from V and 0 bases from J, with 12 bases in between. CDR3 length equals 14 residues. As DNA, the CDR3 is TGTGCCAGTACCATCTCGACCCTGAACACTGAAGCTTTCTTT. This gives the protein CASTISTLNTEAFF.

The rearrangement uses TRBV18 and TRBJ2-5; a possible D gene is TRBD1 (5 bases). Germline V gives CDR1 KGHSH, CDR2 LQKENI. The CDR3 is 15 residues long. V gave up 1 base and J gave up 2 bases, with 11 bases separating them. CDR3 nucleotide sequence: TGTGCCAGCTCACCACAGACAGCACTTCAAGAGACCCAGTACTTC. It yields the protein CASSPQTALQETQYF. Filled out from reference TRBV18 and TRBJ2-5, the complete variable domain reads NAGVMQNPRHLVRRRGQEARLRCSPMKGHSHVYWYRQLPEEGLKFMVYLQKENIIDESGMPKERFSAEFPKEGPSILRIQQVVRGDSAAYFCASSPQTALQETQYFGPGTRLLVL.

The rearrangement joins TRBV5-1 to TRBJ2-5; the match to TRBD2 covers 11 bases. The CDR3 is made up of 14 amino acids. Looked up from germline, CDR1 is SGHRS and CDR2 is YFSETQ. V shed 4 bases, J shed 9 bases, and the junction held 8 bases outside the gene matches. The CDR3 DNA reads TGCGCCAGCAGCCCGACTAGCGGGGACAAGGCCCAGTACTTC. Its translation: CASSPTSGDKAQYF.

This chain connects TRBV2 to TRBJ1-5, with TRBD1 matching 8 bases. Trimming took 7 bases from V and 0 from J; bases not matched to a gene: 11. The CDR3 is 17 amino acids. Germline values: CDR1 SNHLY, CDR2 FYNNEI. The CDR3 region has the DNA TGTGCCAGCAAAATCCAACAGGGGGGATCTAGCAATCAGCCCCAGCATTTT. Translating it yields CASKIQQGGSSNQPQHF.

The chain is built from TRBV7-6 and TRBJ2-5; no clear D. The length of the CDR3 is 12 residues. Germline loops: CDR1 SGHVS, CDR2 FNYEAQ. V lost 2 bases and J 5 bases, leaving 6 bases between the germline ends. The CDR3 coding sequence is TGTGCCAGCAGCTTAACGCGCGAGACCCAGTACTTC. Amino acid sequence: CASSLTRETQYF.

The chain recombines TRBV6-2 or TRBV6-3 with TRBJ1-1, with TRBD1 matching 8 bases. This CDR3 contains 17 residues. With 0 bases clipped from V and 3 bases from J, the junction kept 9 bases outside the gene matches. The germline V gene encodes CDR1 MNHEY and CDR2 SVGEGT. The CDR3 DNA sequence: TGTGCCAGCAGTTACTCGGCAGGACAGGGCCCTTACACTGAAGCTTTCTTT. Protein: CASSYSAGQGPYTEAFF.

This chain links TRBV11-1 with TRBJ2-7, with 10 bases matching TRBD1. The CDR3 is made up of 15 amino acids. CDR1 SGHAT and CDR2 FQDESV come from the germline V gene (reference sequence). Trimming took 6 bases from V and 4 from J; bases not matched to a gene: 9. The CDR3 nucleotides read TGTGCCAGCAGGCTGACCGGGACAGGGGTGTACGAGCAGTACTTC. Its translation is CASRLTGTGVYEQYF.

This chain connects TRBV6-6 to TRBJ1-4, with D perhaps TRBD1 (5 bases). V gave up 7 bases and J gave up 7 bases, with 22 bases separating them. The CDR3 is 16 amino acids. CDR1 MNHNY and CDR2 SVGAGI come from the germline V gene (reference sequence). The CDR3 nucleotides read TGTGCCAGCACCCTCGAAGGGGCAGGGATGAGTGAAAAACTGTTTTTT. Translating it yields CASTLEGAGMSEKLFF.

CDR3 DNA: TGTGCCAGCAGCGGGGAGATACCCGGGGAGCTGTTTTTT. It yields the protein CASSGEIPGELFF. The chain couples TRBV5-8 to TRBJ2-2, with D perhaps TRBD2 (5 bases). This CDR3 is built from 13 residues. CDR1 SGHTS and CDR2 YDEGEE come from the germline V gene. Trimming removed 4 bases from V and 6 bases from J, with 10 bases in between.

This clone was counted between two and nine times. V is TRBV2 and J is TRBJ1-1; tentative D call: TRBD1 (5 bases). The CDR3 is 15 residues long. Germline V gives CDR1 SNHLY, CDR2 FYNNEI. V was trimmed by 4 bases and J by 0 bases, leaving 12 bases between them. The CDR3 DNA reads as TGTGCCAGCAGTGTGTTTGGACACCTGAACACTGAAGCTTTCTTT. Translating it yields CASSVFGHLNTEAFF.

The J gene is TRBJ1-5, the V gene TRBV29-1; no reliable D call. The V gene lost 0 bases and the J gene lost 0 bases, with 15 bases spanning the gap. The V gene's germline CDR1 is SQVTM and CDR2 ANQGSEA. The CDR3 runs 17 residues. Here the CDR3 reads CSVEDPSQGDSNQPQHF. In DNA form, the CDR3 reads TGCAGCGTTGAAGATCCAAGCCAAGGTGATAGCAATCAGCCCCAGCATTTT. Looking up the rest from reference TRBV29-1 and TRBJ1-5 gives the full variable domain: SAVISQKPSRDICQRGTSLTIQCQVDSQVTMMFWYRQQPGQSLTLIATANQGSEATYESGFVIDKFPISRPNLTFSTLTVSNMSPEDSSIYLCSVEDPSQGDSNQPQHFGDGTRLSIL.

This chain links TRBV28 with TRBJ1-4; D not resolved. The V gene's germline CDR1 is MDHEN and CDR2 SYDVKM. Trimming took 4 bases from V and 5 from J, leaving 5 bases between them. CDR3 length: 12 residues. This CDR3 reads CASSSVNEKLFF. In DNA form, the CDR3 reads TGTGCCAGCAGTTCGGTGAATGAAAAACTGTTTTTT.

This chain links TRBV7-9 with TRBJ1-1, with unresolved D. The CDR3 consists of 15 residues. V gave up 4 bases and J gave up 3 bases, with 15 bases separating them. Germline V CDR1 and CDR2: SEHNR, FQNEAQ (reference sequence). The DNA of the CDR3 is TGTGCCAGCAGCTCCCAAGGGTTGACCGACACTGAAGCTTTCTTT. Its translation: CASSSQGLTDTEAFF.

The rearrangement joins TRBV2 to TRBJ1-4; 9 nucleotides line up with TRBD1. Germline-derived CDR1 and CDR2 are SNHLY and FYNNEI. The CDR3 covers 14 residues. The ends lost 4 bases at V and 7 bases at J; junction bases unmatched: 4. The CDR3 bases are TGTGCCAGCAGTGTCGGGACAGGGTCTGAAAAACTGTTTTTT. It translates to CASSVGTGSEKLFF.